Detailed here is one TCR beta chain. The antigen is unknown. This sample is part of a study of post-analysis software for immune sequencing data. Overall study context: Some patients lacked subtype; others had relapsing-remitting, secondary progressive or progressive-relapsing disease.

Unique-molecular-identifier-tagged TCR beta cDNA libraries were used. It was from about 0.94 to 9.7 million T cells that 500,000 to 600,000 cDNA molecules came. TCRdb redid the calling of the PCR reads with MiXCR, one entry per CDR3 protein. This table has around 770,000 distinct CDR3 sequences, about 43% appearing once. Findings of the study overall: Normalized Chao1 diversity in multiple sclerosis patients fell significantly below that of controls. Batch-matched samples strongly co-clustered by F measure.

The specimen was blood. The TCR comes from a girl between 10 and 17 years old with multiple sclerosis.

The CDR3 sequence: CATRLGLGESSYNEQFF. CDR3 DNA sequence: TGTGCCACCCGACTCGGCCTAGGCGAAAGCTCCTACAATGAGCAGTTCTTC. The V gene is TRBV15, the J gene TRBJ2-1, with D unresolved. The germline V gene encodes CDR1 LNHNV and CDR2 YYDKDF (reference sequence). The CDR3 is 17 residues long. V lost 8 bases and J lost 0, with 20 bases in between.